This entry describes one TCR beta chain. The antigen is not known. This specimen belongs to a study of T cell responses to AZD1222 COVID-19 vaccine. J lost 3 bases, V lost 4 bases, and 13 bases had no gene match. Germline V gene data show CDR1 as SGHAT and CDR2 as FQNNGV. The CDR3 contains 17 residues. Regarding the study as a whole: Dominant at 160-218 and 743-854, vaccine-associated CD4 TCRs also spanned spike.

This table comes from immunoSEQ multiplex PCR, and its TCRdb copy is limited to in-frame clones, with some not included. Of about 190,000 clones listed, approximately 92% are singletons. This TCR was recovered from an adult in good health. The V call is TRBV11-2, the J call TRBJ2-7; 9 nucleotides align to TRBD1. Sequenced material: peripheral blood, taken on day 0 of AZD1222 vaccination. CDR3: CASSSFTGTGTLYEQYF. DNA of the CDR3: TGTGCCAGCAGCTCCTTCACCGGGACAGGGACACTCTACGAGCAGTACTTC.